One sample yielded the 14 T cell receptor beta chains listed below, sequenced in a study of blood T cell repertoires in COVID-19. Clones were sequenced by immunoSEQ multiplex PCR, and TCRdb holds only the in-frame ones, with some missing. In the table there are some 280,000 clones, around 89% of which are singletons. The sequenced sample was peripheral blood. Every receptor here comes from a woman aged 55-69 years with acute or convalescent COVID-19.

This chain uses TRBV19 with TRBJ2-7; 10 bases map to TRBD2. Trimming took 6 bases from V and 4 from J; bases not matched to a gene: 6. The CDR3 totals 14 residues. Germline V gene data show CDR1 as LNHDA and CDR2 as SQIVND (reference sequence). DNA for the CDR3: TGTGCCAGTAGCCATAGCGGGAGGAGGTACGAGCAGTACTTC. Translated, it gives CASSHSGRRYEQYF.

This rearrangement joins TRBV6-5 to TRBJ1-2; D possibly corresponds to TRBD1 (6 bases). CDR1 and CDR2 (germline): MNHEY, SVGAGI. This CDR3 is built from 14 residues. The ends were cut back, 6 bases at V and 7 bases at J, with 18 bases in the middle. The CDR3 reads CASSDPRQGGGYTF. The CDR3 DNA follows: TGTGCCAGCAGCGACCCACGACAAGGGGGTGGCTACACCTTC.

The rearrangement joins TRBV3-1 (or the pseudogene TRBV3-2) to TRBJ2-5; 11 bases line up with TRBD2. Germline V gene sequence: CDR1 LGHDT, CDR2 YNNKEL (reference sequence). V lost 2 bases and J lost 3; bases outside the gene matches: 5. There are 16 residues in the CDR3. The CDR3 DNA reads as TGTGCCAGCAGCCAACTTCAACTAGCGGGGGAAGAGACCCAGTACTTC. It encodes CASSQLQLAGEETQYF.

V is TRBV27 and J is TRBJ2-1; 11 bases agree with TRBD2. The trim removed 8 bases at V and 3 bases at J, leaving 6 bases unmatched. The germline CDR1 and CDR2 sequences are MNHEY and SMNVEV (reference sequence). The CDR3 has 15 amino acids. The CDR3 region has the DNA TGTGCCAGCGCAAGACTAGCGGGATTCTACAATGAGCAGTTCTTC. This codes for CASARLAGFYNEQFF.

V usage is TRBV6-2 or TRBV6-3 and J usage is TRBJ1-5; 9 bases are shared with TRBD1. This CDR3 contains 19 residues. Germline V CDR1 and CDR2: MNHEY, SVGEGT. Losses at the gene ends were 4 bases for V and 0 bases for J; bases not matched to a gene: 13. The CDR3: CASSSHSGTGTGSNQPQHF. As DNA, the CDR3 is TGTGCCAGCAGTTCTCACTCCGGGACAGGGACGGGTAGCAATCAGCCCCAGCATTTT.

The genes are TRBV4-1 and TRBJ1-3; TRBD1 aligns across 8 bases. The germline V gene encodes CDR1 MGHRA and CDR2 YSYEKL. This CDR3 has 16 amino acids. V trimming: 4 bases; J trimming: 2 bases; junction bases outside the gene matches: 7. The CDR3 DNA is TGCGCCAGCAGCCTATTTGGACAGGGAGCTGGAAACACCATATATTTT. It specifies CASSLFGQGAGNTIYF.

V gene TRBV5-1 combines with J gene TRBJ1-2; 8 bases map to TRBD1. The CDR3 is made up of 15 amino acids. From germline, CDR1 is SGHRS and CDR2 YFSETQ. Germline trimming cut 1 base from V and 1 base from J; bases unmatched to any gene: 3. The CDR3, as DNA: TGCGCCAGCAGCTTGATACAGGGGGTTAACTATGGCTACACCTTC. Its translation is CASSLIQGVNYGYTF. Full variable domain (missing parts from reference TRBV5-1 and TRBJ1-2): KAGVTQTPRYLIKTRGQQVTLSCSPISGHRSVSWYQQTPGQGLQFLFEYFSETQRNKGNFPGRFSGRQFSNSRSEMNVSTLELGDSALYLCASSLIQGVNYGYTFGSGTRLTVV.

This clone has a single count. V is TRBV7-2 and J is TRBJ1-5; D is possibly TRBD1 (5 bases). The ends were cut back, 2 bases at V and 9 bases at J, with 14 bases in the middle. The CDR3 extends over 14 amino acids. CDR1 SGHTA and CDR2 FQGNSA come from the germline V gene. The CDR3 region has the DNA TGTGCCAGCAGCTTACAGGGTTCCCTGGCGCCCCAGCATTTT. Translation: CASSLQGSLAPQHF.

The rearrangement joins TRBV9 to TRBJ2-1; the D gene is possibly TRBD1 (5 bases). The CDR3 contains 16 residues. V was clipped by 4 bases and J by 1 base, with 15 bases between them. Looked up from germline, CDR1 is SGDLS and CDR2 is YYNGEE. The DNA for the CDR3 is TGTGCCAGCAGCCCGAGTGCAGGGTGGTCCTACAATGAGCAGTTCTTC. Translation: CASSPSAGWSYNEQFF.

This rearrangement joins TRBV5-1 to TRBJ2-1; the D gene is possibly TRBD1 (6 bases). Germline CDR1 reads SGHRS; CDR2 reads YFSETQ. Between the trimmed V and J ends, which lost 0 bases and 6 bases, there was a span of 13 bases. The CDR3 length is 15 residues. The chain's CDR3 is CASSLGTAKGNEQFF. CDR3 bases: TGCGCCAGCAGCTTGGGGACAGCAAAGGGCAATGAGCAGTTCTTC.

V usage is TRBV14 and J usage is TRBJ2-3, with 9 nucleotides matching TRBD2. The CDR3 length is 15 residues. Losses at the gene ends were 3 bases for V and 7 bases for J; bases not matched to a gene: 8. Germline CDR1 reads SGHDN; CDR2 reads FVKESK. The CDR3, as DNA: TGTGCCAGCAGCCATAAAGCGGGGGGTTCGAATACGCAGTATTTT. Translated: CASSHKAGGSNTQYF.

V is TRBV7-3 and J is TRBJ1-2, with 8 bases identical to TRBD1. V lost 6 bases, J lost 4 bases, and 7 bases stayed unmatched. The germline V gene encodes CDR1 SGHTA and CDR2 FQGTGA. The CDR3 loop spans 14 amino acids. This chain's CDR3 is CASSQGASPYGYTF. As DNA, the CDR3 is TGTGCCAGCAGTCAGGGGGCATCCCCCTATGGCTACACCTTC.

This chain connects TRBV12-3 or TRBV12-4 to TRBJ1-1; 7 bases match TRBD1. Trimming took 2 bases from V and 11 from J; bases not matched to a gene: 5. The CDR3 has 12 residues. In nucleotides, the CDR3 is TGTGCCAGCAGTTTATTCGGGGGACAGGCTTTCTTT. This translates into CASSLFGGQAFF.

The chain links TRBV28 to TRBJ2-7; the D gene is possibly TRBD1 (5 bases). Germline CDR1 MDHEN, CDR2 SYDVKM. V was shortened by 11 bases and J by 1 base, with 9 bases between the two germline ends. The CDR3 is 11 residues long. DNA of the CDR3: TGTGCCGCCCAGGGATCCTACGAGCAGTACTTC. It encodes CAAQGSYEQYF. Combining the CDR3 with reference TRBV28 and TRBJ2-7 gives the whole variable domain DVKVTQSSRYLVKRTGEKVFLECVQDMDHENMFWYRQDPGLGLRLIYFSYDVKMKEKGDIPEGYSVSREKKERFSLILESASTNQTSMYLCAAQGSYEQYFGPGTRLTVT.